This TCR beta chain comes out of a study of blood T cells in healthy people across ages. The study, taken as a whole, reports: It was not possible, with unsorted PBMCs, to conclusively compare naive and antigen-experienced cells. Fewer expanded clones and more diversity marked long-lived versus aged donors.

CDR1 and CDR2 from the germline V gene are SGHNT and YENEEA. This CDR3 has 15 residues. On this clonotype itself: Its antigen is not identified.

The sample, around 10 milliliters of peripheral blood, was drawn from each donor. With a J-beta primer mix and a sample-barcoded 5' primer, a second PCR ran roughly 6 to 11 cycles. TCRdb re-derived calls from the 5' RACE reads in MiXCR, one entry per CDR3 protein. In the table there are around 990,000 distinct CDR3 sequences, almost 25% of which are singletons. These data also formed part of another study, on T cells of mothers and their children. This second study says: The study sampled a few healthy Caucasian mothers and their six children.

The rearrangement joins TRBV11-3 to TRBJ2-5; a possible D gene is TRBD2 (6 bases). The closer fit of TRBJ2-1 to the DNA end suggests the J call may be wrong. Sequencing used blood. The receptor comes from a girl aged 2-10 years in good health. CDR3 region: CASSPAGLPYNEQFF. The CDR3 bases are TGTGCCAGCAGCCCAGCGGGCCTTCCCTACAATGAGCAGTTCTTC.